The clone carrying this T cell receptor beta chain was counted at least ten times. These data belong to a study of tumor-infiltrating lymphocytes in primary liver carcinoma. In the study overall: The study enrolled male and female patients aged 30 to 69 years.

Constant-region priming of about 500 ng total RNA yielded TCR beta cDNA. Libraries covering TCR beta were generated through three nested multiplex PCR rounds (using a slightly modified ARM-PCR). A C-beta reverse primer and TRBV1-TRBV30 forward primers served in each of the first two PCR rounds, at approximately 10 cycles apiece. TCRdb reanalysed the multiplex PCR reads using MiXCR and keeps one entry per CDR3 protein. The sample records about 43,000 distinct CDR3 sequences, roughly 73% being singletons. Trimming removed 1 base at V and 6 bases at J, with 10 bases between. The CDR3 is 14 amino acids. Germline V CDR1 and CDR2: SEHNR, FQNEAQ (reference sequence). For each extraction, RNA and DNA were obtained together from about 20-30 mg of unsorted bulk tissue.

Sequenced: liver tumor tissue from sampling region 2. Sample subset: tumor region T2, inferior pole. The TCR sequence derives from a middle-aged man with primary liver carcinoma and hepatitis B virus infection. This rearrangement joins TRBV7-9 to TRBJ1-5; D gene unclear. CDR3 sequence: CASSLGNPSQPQHF. The CDR3 DNA is TGTGCCAGCAGCTTAGGGAACCCGAGTCAGCCCCAGCATTTT.